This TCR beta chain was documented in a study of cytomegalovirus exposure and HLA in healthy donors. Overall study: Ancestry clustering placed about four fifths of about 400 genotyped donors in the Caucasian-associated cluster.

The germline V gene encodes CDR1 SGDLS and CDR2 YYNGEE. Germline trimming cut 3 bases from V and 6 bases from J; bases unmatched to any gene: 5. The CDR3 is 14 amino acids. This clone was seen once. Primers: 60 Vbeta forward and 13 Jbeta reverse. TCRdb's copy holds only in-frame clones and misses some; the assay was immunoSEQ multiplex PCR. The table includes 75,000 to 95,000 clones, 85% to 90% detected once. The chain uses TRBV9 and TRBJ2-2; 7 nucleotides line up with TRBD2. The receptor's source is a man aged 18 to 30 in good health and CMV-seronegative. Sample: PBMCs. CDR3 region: CASSGRLAAGELFF. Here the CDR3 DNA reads TGTGCCAGCAGCGGTAGACTAGCAGCCGGGGAGCTGTTTTTT.